Below are 19 T cell receptor beta chains sequenced from a single sample in a study of a mutant IDH1 vaccine in newly diagnosed glioma. The time point here: week 35, safety follow-up. Each dose delivered 300 ug of mutant IDH1 20-mer peptide subcutaneously with imiquimod. Some clones are missing from TCRdb's copy, which holds only in-frame ones; the method was immunoSEQ multiplex PCR. The sample contains about 46,000 clones, about 92% of which appear only once. For these TCRs, the target antigens are not known. The input for sequencing was PBMCs, taken from a glioma patient whose treatment included an IDH1 peptide vaccine. These receptors were obtained from a man aged 45 to 65 with glioma.

The chain links TRBV5-1 to TRBJ2-2; 7 bases are shared with TRBD1. V shed 4 bases, J shed 4 bases, and the junction held 7 bases outside the gene matches. From germline, CDR1 is SGHRS and CDR2 YFSETQ. This CDR3 has 15 amino acids. The CDR3 DNA is TGCGCCAGCAGCCCTGGACAGGCGATCACCGGGGAGCTGTTTTTT. Translated, it gives CASSPGQAITGELFF.

The chain links TRBV5-1 to TRBJ2-2; D gene ambiguous. This CDR3 is 16 amino acids long. Trimming cost V 6 bases and J 0 bases, with 15 bases left between them. Germline V gene sequence: CDR1 SGHRS, CDR2 YFSETQ. The CDR3 loop reads CASNLQQRPNTGELFF. CDR3 nucleotide sequence: TGCGCCAGCAACCTGCAACAGAGGCCGAACACCGGGGAGCTGTTTTTT.

V gene TRBV9 combines with J gene TRBJ1-2, with 9 bases aligning to TRBD1. Germline-derived CDR1 and CDR2 are SGDLS and YYNGEE. Germline trimming cut 6 bases from V and 7 bases from J; bases unmatched to any gene: 13. There are 15 residues in the CDR3. The DNA of the CDR3 is TGTGCCAGCACCCCCCGACCAGACAGGGGGACTGGCTACACCTTC. Its protein is CASTPRPDRGTGYTF.

The chain is built from TRBV28 and TRBJ2-5, with D possibly being TRBD1 (6 bases). Germline values: CDR1 MDHEN, CDR2 SYDVKM. The CDR3 runs to 16 residues. The ends were cut back, 4 bases at V and 5 bases at J, with 20 bases in the middle. The DNA for the CDR3 is TGTGCCAGCAGTTCCCCAGGGGCGAACGTTTTGGAGACCCAGTACTTC. This encodes CASSSPGANVLETQYF.

This chain uses TRBV19 with TRBJ1-2; D perhaps matches TRBD1 (6 bases). Germline V gene lookup returns CDR1 LNHDA and CDR2 SQIVND (reference sequence). The CDR3 is made up of 15 amino acids. Trimming took off 3 bases at V and 1 base at J, with 12 bases between the two ends. The CDR3 DNA reads as TGTGCCAGTAGTATGGAGGGGGTTGGTAACTATGGCTACACCTTC. Translated: CASSMEGVGNYGYTF.

The chain is built from TRBV13 and TRBJ1-2, with a weak D call TRBD1 (5 bases). The V end lost 5 bases, the J end lost 9 bases, and 22 bases lay between the germline ends. The CDR3 is made up of 15 amino acids. The germline gives CDR1 PRHDT, CDR2 FYEKMQ (reference sequence). DNA of the CDR3: TGTGCCAGCAGCGATGGAATGCGCCGGGACCAAAGCTACACCTTC. Translated, it gives CASSDGMRRDQSYTF.

The chain carries TRBV5-1 and TRBJ2-1, with TRBD1 as a possible D gene (6 bases). CDR1 is SGHRS, CDR2 YFSETQ, per germline. This CDR3 region has 15 residues. The V end was cut by 2 bases, the J end by 3 bases, with 12 bases between. CDR3 sequence (DNA): TGCGCCAGCAGCTTCACCGGACAGATCTACAATGAGCAGTTCTTC. Translation gives CASSFTGQIYNEQFF. Combining the CDR3 with reference TRBV5-1 and TRBJ2-1 gives the whole variable domain KAGVTQTPRYLIKTRGQQVTLSCSPISGHRSVSWYQQTPGQGLQFLFEYFSETQRNKGNFPGRFSGRQFSNSRSEMNVSTLELGDSALYLCASSFTGQIYNEQFFGPGTRLTVL.

The chain couples TRBV27 to TRBJ1-5; TRBD1 matches 8 bases. The length of the CDR3 is 15 residues. V shed 6 bases and J 5 bases; nucleotides not matched to a gene: 9. CDR1 MNHEY and CDR2 SMNVEV come from the germline V gene (reference sequence). CDR3 residues: CASRPDRAGYQPQHF. The DNA for the CDR3 is TGTGCCAGCAGGCCGGACAGGGCGGGTTATCAGCCCCAGCATTTT.

This clone came up a few times. In the same sample, other DNA sequences code for this CDR3. This chain uses TRBV6-1 with TRBJ2-6; maybe TRBD1 (6 bases). This CDR3 spans 15 amino acids. The germline CDR1 and CDR2 sequences are MNHNS and SASEGT. The germline V and J ends were trimmed by 6 bases and 0 bases, with 9 bases remaining between them. The CDR3 region has the DNA TGTGCCAGCAGGACAGGCGGCTCTGGGGCCAACGTCCTGACTTTC. It is translated as CASRTGGSGANVLTF.

In this sample, this clone turned up once. The chain joins TRBV4-3 to TRBJ1-2; 10 nucleotides agree with TRBD1. Per the germline V gene, CDR1 is LGHNA and CDR2 is YSLEER. The CDR3 consists of 16 residues. V gave up 4 bases and J gave up 5 bases; unmatched junction bases: 10. CDR3 loop: CASSPGQGDTFYGYTF. DNA of the CDR3: TGCGCCAGCAGCCCCGGACAGGGGGATACCTTTTATGGCTACACCTTC.

This clone appeared once. V gene TRBV5-1 combines with J gene TRBJ1-4, with TRBD1 matching 8 bases. The CDR3 runs 14 residues. Per germline, CDR1 SGHRS and CDR2 YFSETQ. The ends lost 5 bases at V and 7 bases at J; junction bases unmatched: 7. The CDR3 DNA sequence: TGCGCCAGCAGGGAGACAGGGGTTGTTGAAAAACTGTTTTTT. Translated, it gives CASRETGVVEKLFF.

V usage is TRBV28 and J usage is TRBJ2-7; TRBD1 aligns across 9 bases. The V gene end was trimmed by 6 bases and the J gene end by 1 base; junction bases not matched to a gene: 7. The CDR3 has 15 amino acids. In germline, CDR1 is MDHEN, CDR2 SYDVKM. In DNA, the CDR3 is TGTGCCAGCAGGTGGACGGGACAGGGATCCTACGAGCAGTACTTC. Translation gives CASRWTGQGSYEQYF.

The chain combines TRBV6-4 with TRBJ1-5; D call uncertain. V was shortened by 0 bases and J by 0 bases, with 6 bases between the two germline ends. CDR1 MRHNA and CDR2 SNTAGT come from the germline V gene. CDR3 length: 15 amino acids. The CDR3, as DNA: TGTGCCAGCAGTGACTCGTTTGATAGCAATCAGCCCCAGCATTTT. As protein: CASSDSFDSNQPQHF.

The rearrangement links TRBV29-1 to TRBJ1-2; perhaps TRBD1 as D (5 bases). The V gene lost 6 bases and the J gene lost 8 bases, with 10 bases spanning the gap. CDR3 length: 10 amino acids. Per germline, CDR1 SQVTM and CDR2 ANQGSEA. Here the CDR3 DNA reads TGCAGCGTCGGGGCTCAAGGCTACACCTTC. Translating gives CSVGAQGYTF.

This rearrangement joins TRBV4-3 to TRBJ1-5; 7 nucleotides align to TRBD1. Germline CDR1 is LGHNA and CDR2 is YSLEER. Trimming at V came to 3 bases and at J to 5 bases, leaving 19 bases not matched to a gene. This CDR3 comprises 19 residues. For the CDR3, the DNA is TGCGCCAGCAGCCAGGATTTTTATACAGGGGAATCTTTCTATCAGCCCCAGCATTTT. Amino acid sequence: CASSQDFYTGESFYQPQHF.

As regards this clone: Other DNA sequences in this specimen translate into the identical CDR3. The rearrangement joins TRBV9 to TRBJ2-7; D is uncertain. The CDR3 has 14 residues. Germline values: CDR1 SGDLS, CDR2 YYNGEE. Trimming removed 0 bases from V and 0 bases from J, with 7 bases in between. CDR3 coding DNA: TGTGCCAGCAGCGTAGAGGCAGTCTCCTACGAGCAGTACTTC. This translates into CASSVEAVSYEQYF. Using reference TRBV9 and TRBJ2-7 for the parts outside the CDR3, the full variable domain is DSGVTQTPKHLITATGQRVTLRCSPRSGDLSVYWYQQSLDQGLQFLIQYYNGEERAKGNILERFSAQQFPDLHSELNLSSLELGDSALYFCASSVEAVSYEQYFGPGTRLTVT.

V gene TRBV5-1 combines with J gene TRBJ1-1, with D maybe TRBD1 (5 bases). V lost 0 bases and J lost 0, with 9 bases in between. Per the germline V gene, CDR1 is SGHRS and CDR2 is YFSETQ. This CDR3 contains 15 residues. The CDR3 DNA reads as TGCGCCAGCAGCTTGGTTGGGGGAATGAACACTGAAGCTTTCTTT. Encoded protein: CASSLVGGMNTEAFF.

The chain recombines TRBV23-1 with TRBJ1-5, with 9 bases lining up with TRBD1. TRBV23-1 is an ORF, with its function uncertain. Trimming removed 1 base from V and 5 bases from J; junction bases left unmatched: 6. The CDR3 runs 16 residues. The CDR3 is CASSQYGTGWDQPQHF. In DNA, the CDR3 is TGCGCCAGCAGTCAATATGGGACAGGGTGGGATCAGCCCCAGCATTTT.

The chain employs TRBV5-4 and TRBJ2-7, with TRBD2 matching over 13 bases. Germline V gene lookup returns CDR1 SGHNT and CDR2 YYREEE (reference sequence). V shed 4 bases, J shed 2 bases, and the junction held 9 bases outside the gene matches. CDR3 length equals 17 residues. CDR3 amino acids: CASSPTSGTSGTYEQYF. CDR3 nucleotides: TGTGCCAGCAGCCCCACCTCCGGGACTAGCGGGACCTACGAGCAGTACTTC.